This T cell receptor beta chain was recovered during a study of T cells after yellow fever vaccination. CDR3 length equals 15 residues. Trimming left V 0 bases short and J 0 bases short, with 9 bases between. The germline CDR1 and CDR2 sequences are SGHVS and FQNEAQ. There are many counts of this clonotype. TCRdb ran MiXCR on the 5' RACE reads and lists one entry per CDR3 protein. The sample yields around 320,000 distinct CDR3 sequences, roughly 4.3% seen once. The starting material was PBMCs, obtained 15 days after the yellow fever booster vaccination. The sequence was obtained from a man younger than 35 who received the YFV17D yellow fever vaccine. The chain combines TRBV7-8 with TRBJ2-7; D may be TRBD2 (6 bases). CDR3 coding DNA: TGTGCCAGCAGCTTAGCGGCGGGGCCCTCCTACGAGCAGTACTTC. This gives the protein CASSLAAGPSYEQYF. Together with reference TRBV7-8 and TRBJ2-7, the CDR3 gives the full variable domain: GAGVSQSPRYKVAKRGQDVALRCDPISGHVSLFWYQQALGQGPEFLTYFQNEAQLDKSGLPSDRFFAERPEGSVSTLKIQRTQQEDSAVYLCASSLAAGPSYEQYFGPGTRLTVT.